This T cell receptor beta chain was recovered during a study of T cell repertoires in aging, cancer and after chemotherapy. The template was genomic DNA from peripheral blood, not RNA. The germline V gene encodes CDR1 DFQATT and CDR2 SNEGSKA (reference sequence). The CDR3 covers 12 residues. Trimming cost V 6 bases and J 1 base, with 9 bases left between them. Comment on this clonotype: Its target is not known.

Rearranged V-D-J TRB sequences were amplified with a mixed TRB-A/B primer pool. In TCRdb, the multiplex PCR reads were re-called with MiXCR into one record per CDR3 protein. The repertoire holds 8,000 to 9,500 distinct CDR3 sequences, 34% seen once, with roughly 3.6% in the top ten. Broader study findings: Untreated cancer patients had significantly lower blood TCR diversity than age-matched healthy donors.

The rearrangement uses TRBV20-1 and TRBJ1-2; D remains ambiguous. Source material: blood. The receptor was derived from a human donor in good health. The DNA for the CDR3 is TGCAGTGCGGGCGGGGATAACTATGGCTACACCTTC. Encoded protein: CSAGGDNYGYTF.